One sample yielded the 15 T cell receptor beta chains listed below, sequenced in a study of chemoradiotherapy in HPV16-positive cancers. TCRdb keeps only in-frame clones here, not all; method: immunoSEQ multiplex PCR. The data hold about 21,000 clones, with more than 70% observed a single time. The source material was blood, sampled from a patient who underwent chemoradiotherapy. All receptors derive from a human donor with HPV-associated anogenital cancer.

This chain joins TRBV7-9 and TRBJ2-1; 10 positions match TRBD2. The CDR3 runs 17 residues. CDR1 SEHNR and CDR2 FQNEAQ come from the germline V gene (reference sequence). Germline trimming cut 7 bases from V and 0 bases from J; bases unmatched to any gene: 9. CDR3: CASIILAGGLSYNEQFF. In DNA form, the CDR3 reads TGTGCCAGCATCATCTTAGCGGGAGGCCTCTCCTACAATGAGCAGTTCTTC.

The chain is built from TRBV7-2 and TRBJ1-5, with D unclear. Per the germline V gene, CDR1 is SGHTA and CDR2 is FQGNSA. V was shortened by 1 base and J by 4 bases, with 11 bases between the two germline ends. The length of the CDR3 is 15 residues. The CDR3 nucleotides are TGTGCCAGCAGCTTAGAGGGAGAGCGGAATCAGCCCCAGCATTTT. Encoded protein: CASSLEGERNQPQHF.

CDR3 DNA: TGTGCCAGTAGCATAAGCGACAGGGGGCGAAATAATGAAAAACTGTTTTTT. This encodes CASSISDRGRNNEKLFF. V gene TRBV19 combines with J gene TRBJ1-4, with 10 bases identical to TRBD1. After removal of 6 bases from V and 4 bases from J, the junction contained 11 bases not matched to a gene. The CDR3 runs 17 residues. Germline values: CDR1 LNHDA, CDR2 SQIVND (reference sequence).

This clone was recorded only once. This rearrangement joins TRBV19 to TRBJ2-2; 8 nucleotides match TRBD2. J was trimmed by 6 bases and V by 4 bases; bases with no gene match: 4. CDR1 LNHDA and CDR2 SQIVND come from the germline V gene (reference sequence). The CDR3 runs 14 residues. CDR3 region: CASSNSGAAGELFF. The CDR3 DNA is TGTGCCAGTAGTAATAGCGGGGCGGCCGGGGAGCTGTTTTTT. Full variable domain (outside the CDR3, taken from reference TRBV19 and TRBJ2-2): DGGITQSPKYLFRKEGQNVTLSCEQNLNHDAMYWYRQDPGQGLRLIYYSQIVNDFQKGDIAEGYSVSREKKESFPLTVTSAQKNPTAFYLCASSNSGAAGELFFGEGSRLTVL.

The CDR3 DNA reads TGTGCCAGCAGCGGGGGGGGTAGCTCCTACAATGAGCAGTTCTTC. Translating it yields CASSGGGSSYNEQFF. The rearrangement links TRBV9 to TRBJ2-1, with TRBD2 matching 7 bases. The CDR3 length is 15 residues. The trim removed 3 bases at V and 0 bases at J, leaving 3 bases unmatched. CDR1 and CDR2 from the germline V gene are SGDLS and YYNGEE.

This clone was observed a single time. In DNA form, the CDR3 reads TGTGCCAGCAGCTTTTACGGGACAGGGCTACAAGAGACCCAGTACTTC. Translated, it gives CASSFYGTGLQETQYF. V gene TRBV7-2 combines with J gene TRBJ2-5; 9 bases are shared with TRBD1. The CDR3 runs 16 residues. J was trimmed by 2 bases and V by 3 bases; bases with no gene match: 7. Germline loops: CDR1 SGHTA, CDR2 FQGNSA.

This sequence joins TRBV12-2 and TRBJ1-1. TRBV12-2 is classified as a pseudogene. This CDR3 is built from 17 residues. The CDR3 DNA reads as TGTGCAAGTCGCTTACCGGACAGCCCTCCGGAGGGCACTGAAGCTTTCTTT. This sequence encodes CASRLPDSPPEGTEAFF.

The genes are TRBV5-4 and TRBJ1-3, with a possible D match to TRBD1 (5 bases). The CDR3 runs 15 residues. Trimming pared 1 base from V and 4 bases from J, leaving 12 bases between. CDR1 is SGHNT and CDR2 is YYREEE in the germline V gene (reference sequence). The CDR3, as DNA: TGTGCCAGCAGCTTGCCCCCCGGGGACGGAAACACCATATATTTT. Protein sequence: CASSLPPGDGNTIYF.

This clone was counted only a few times. This chain uses TRBV6-5 with TRBJ1-2; no clear D gene. Trimming removed 5 bases from V and 4 bases from J, with 11 bases in between. The CDR3 has 13 amino acids. Germline loops: CDR1 MNHEY, CDR2 SVGAGI. This CDR3 reads CASSLDTAYGYTF. CDR3 sequence (DNA): TGTGCCAGCAGTCTCGACACTGCCTATGGCTACACCTTC.

This sequence joins TRBV11-3 and TRBJ2-3, with D hard to call. Trimming took off 6 bases at V and 3 bases at J, with 10 bases between the two ends. Germline V gene sequence: CDR1 SGHNT, CDR2 YENEEA. This CDR3 comprises 13 residues. In nucleotides, the CDR3 is TGTGCCAGCAGTTCCACCCGAACAGATACGCAGTATTTT. This encodes CASSSTRTDTQYF.

V usage is TRBV27 and J usage is TRBJ1-2, with D maybe TRBD1 (5 bases). CDR1 and CDR2 (germline): MNHEY, SMNVEV (reference sequence). Trimming took 7 bases from V and 2 from J, leaving 8 bases between them. This CDR3 comprises 12 residues. The DNA for the CDR3 is TGTGCCAGCATGAACAGGAACTATGGCTACACCTTC. This sequence encodes CASMNRNYGYTF.

This clone was detected a few times. The chain is built from TRBV15 and TRBJ2-5, with 9 bases fitting TRBD1. V shed 5 bases and J 5 bases; nucleotides not matched to a gene: 3. Germline V CDR1 and CDR2: LNHNV, YYDKDF (reference sequence). This CDR3 region has 13 residues. The CDR3 coding sequence is TGTGCCACCAGCCCGACAGGGGGTGAGACCCAGTACTTC. Its protein is CATSPTGGETQYF. Full variable domain (remainder filled in from reference TRBV15 and TRBJ2-5): DAMVIQNPRYQVTQFGKPVTLSCSQTLNHNVMYWYQQKSSQAPKLLFHYYDKDFNNEADTPDNFQSRRPNTSFCFLDIRSPGLGDTAMYLCATSPTGGETQYFGPGTRLLVL.

For this clone: At one end, the junction sequence differs from germline, possibly due to a read error. V gene TRBV7-7 combines with J gene TRBJ2-1, with a tentative D call TRBD1 (6 bases). Germline V lookup: CDR1 SSHAT, CDR2 FNYEAQ (reference sequence). The CDR3 has 14 residues. The CDR3 sequence: CASSFGQGNNEQFF. The CDR3 nucleotides read TGTGCTAGCAGCTTCGGCCAGGGGAACAATGAGCAGTTCTTC.

J is TRBJ2-2 and V is TRBV12-5; a possible D gene is TRBD2 (6 bases). The V gene lost 8 bases and the J gene lost 1 base, with 14 bases spanning the gap. The CDR3 is made up of 15 amino acids. Germline CDR1 and CDR2: LGHNT and FRNRAP. CDR3 sequence (DNA): TGTGCTAGTTCGGGATCGGGGGTGAACACCGGGGAGCTGTTTTTT. The encoded protein is CASSGSGVNTGELFF.

The CDR3 region is CASSEARWDRDPGNTIYF. The DNA of the CDR3 is TGTGCCAGCAGCGAAGCTAGGTGGGACAGGGATCCTGGAAACACCATATATTTT. This chain uses TRBV7-2 with TRBJ1-3; 9 bases agree with TRBD1. This CDR3 is 18 amino acids long. CDR1 and CDR2 (germline): SGHTA, FQGNSA. The junction had 13 bases not matched to a gene; V was cut back by 5 bases and J by 2 bases.